The 23 T cell receptor beta chains listed next were all sequenced from one sample in a study of shared clonotypes between healthy human individuals. The repertoire was sequenced with immunoSEQ multiplex PCR; TCRdb's copy has only in-frame clones and lacks some. Seen here are about 2.3 million clones, over 85% observed once, and the top ten hold roughly 0.36%. The sample comprised naive CD4+ T cells from PBMCs. The subset was: CD45RA+ positively selected. These receptors were collected from a man younger than 35 in good health. Some clones in this sample may be carry-over from other donors' samples.

V and J are TRBV6-5 and TRBJ2-1; TRBD2 is a possible D gene (6 bases). Germline CDR1 is MNHEY and CDR2 is SVGAGI. The CDR3 runs to 15 residues. Deletions cut 8 bases from V and 5 bases from J, with 19 bases between. As DNA, the CDR3 is TGTGCCAGCCGCCTGATCGGGGGTCGGAACAATGAGCAGTTCTTC. Translation: CASRLIGGRNNEQFF.

This clone was counted a few times. CDR3 in DNA: TGTGCCAGCAGCTTGAGGACAGTCCAAGAGACCCAGTACTTC. As protein: CASSLRTVQETQYF. The chain has TRBV7-2 and TRBJ2-5; a possible D gene is TRBD1 (6 bases). Germline assignment: CDR1 SGHTA and CDR2 FQGNSA. The CDR3 is made up of 14 amino acids. V lost 3 bases and J 1 base, leaving 9 bases between the germline ends.

On this clone itself: Other DNA sequences in this sample translate to the same CDR3. The gene calls are TRBV5-1 and TRBJ2-1; D unresolved. Germline CDR1 reads SGHRS; CDR2 reads YFSETQ. The length of the CDR3 is 15 residues. V shed 0 bases and J shed 2 bases, with 9 bases lying between them. Written as DNA, the CDR3 is TGCGCCAGCAGCTTGGCCGCAGGAGCCTACAATGAGCAGTTCTTC. Translated, it gives CASSLAAGAYNEQFF.

This clone was counted only a few times. This chain connects TRBV29-1 to TRBJ1-1, with D unresolved. Looked up from germline, CDR1 is SQVTM and CDR2 is ANQGSEA. V was trimmed by 6 bases and J by 2 bases, leaving 7 bases between them. The CDR3 is 11 amino acids. The CDR3 protein is CSVGANTEAFF. The CDR3 DNA follows: TGCAGCGTGGGAGCAAACACTGAAGCTTTCTTT. Full variable domain (remainder filled in from reference TRBV29-1 and TRBJ1-1): SAVISQKPSRDICQRGTSLTIQCQVDSQVTMMFWYRQQPGQSLTLIATANQGSEATYESGFVIDKFPISRPNLTFSTLTVSNMSPEDSSIYLCSVGANTEAFFGQGTRLTVV.

The V call is TRBV18, the J call TRBJ2-5; 10 bases are shared with TRBD1. Germline loops: CDR1 KGHSH, CDR2 LQKENI. The CDR3 has 14 residues. The trim removed 4 bases at V and 4 bases at J, leaving 3 bases unmatched. The CDR3, as DNA: TGTGCCAGCTCACGAGGACAGGGGGTAGAGACCCAGTACTTC. Its translation: CASSRGQGVETQYF.

V gene TRBV18 combines with J gene TRBJ2-5; D is unclear. Looked up from germline, CDR1 is KGHSH and CDR2 is LQKENI. V was clipped by 5 bases and J by 2 bases, with 6 bases between them. This CDR3 contains 12 residues. CDR3: CASSEQQETQYF. The CDR3 DNA is TGTGCCAGCTCAGAACAGCAAGAGACCCAGTACTTC.

The V call is TRBV5-4, the J call TRBJ1-5, with D tentatively TRBD1 (5 bases). The V end lost 0 bases, the J end lost 7 bases, and 11 bases lay between the germline ends. CDR3 size: 14 residues. CDR1 SGHNT and CDR2 YYREEE come from the germline V gene (reference sequence). CDR3 region: CASSLGGARQPQHF. In DNA, the CDR3 is TGTGCCAGCAGCTTGGGTGGGGCTCGGCAGCCCCAGCATTTT. Looking up the rest from reference TRBV5-4 and TRBJ1-5 gives the full variable domain: ETGVTQSPTHLIKTRGQQVTLRCSSQSGHNTVSWYQQALGQGPQFIFQYYREEENGRGNFPPRFSGLQFPNYSSELNVNALELDDSALYLCASSLGGARQPQHFGDGTRLSIL.

J is TRBJ2-7 and V is TRBV28; D is unresolved. CDR3 length: 14 amino acids. The germline gives CDR1 MDHEN, CDR2 SYDVKM. V lost 3 bases, J lost 5 bases, and 14 bases lay in between. CDR3 amino acids: CASSFAGTNDEQYF. In DNA, the CDR3 is TGTGCCAGCAGTTTCGCCGGAACTAATGACGAGCAGTACTTC. Drawing the rest from reference TRBV28 and TRBJ2-7, the complete variable domain is DVKVTQSSRYLVKRTGEKVFLECVQDMDHENMFWYRQDPGLGLRLIYFSYDVKMKEKGDIPEGYSVSREKKERFSLILESASTNQTSMYLCASSFAGTNDEQYFGPGTRLTVT.

J is TRBJ2-1 and V is TRBV7-2, with unresolved D. CDR1 and CDR2 (germline): SGHTA, FQGNSA. The V end was cut by 5 bases, the J end by 0 bases, with 5 bases between. The CDR3 has 13 amino acids. CDR3 nucleotides: TGTGCCAGCAGCCCCAACTCCTACAATGAGCAGTTCTTC. Protein sequence: CASSPNSYNEQFF.

J is TRBJ2-6 and V is TRBV15; D gene ambiguous. Germline V gene data show CDR1 as LNHNV and CDR2 as YYDKDF (reference sequence). CDR3 size: 13 residues. V lost 7 bases to trimming and J lost 4 bases, with 8 bases between them. The CDR3 here is CATTTPGANVLTF. CDR3 coding DNA: TGTGCCACCACCACCCCGGGGGCCAACGTCCTGACTTTC.

CDR3 nucleotide sequence: TGTGCCAGCAGTGACGAAGTTCTGGACAGGGGCAATGAGCAGTTCTTC. Translating it yields CASSDEVLDRGNEQFF. The V and J genes are TRBV6-4 and TRBJ2-1; TRBD1 matches 9 bases. The germline CDR1 and CDR2 sequences are MRHNA and SNTAGT. The CDR3 runs 16 residues. J lost 6 bases, V lost 2 bases, and 8 bases had no gene match.

The V call is TRBV28, the J call TRBJ1-3; D might be TRBD1 (5 bases). V lost 11 bases and J 4 bases, leaving 15 bases between the germline ends. The V gene's germline CDR1 is MDHEN and CDR2 SYDVKM. The CDR3 consists of 13 residues. CDR3 DNA sequence: TGTGCCGCGGCGGGACCGACGGGAAACACCATATATTTT. Its translation is CAAAGPTGNTIYF.

J is TRBJ2-1 and V is TRBV28, with D unresolved. Germline V CDR1 and CDR2: MDHEN, SYDVKM. The CDR3 extends over 13 amino acids. Trimming shortened V by 1 base and J by 7 bases, and 8 bases separated the two germline ends. CDR3: CASSLYRLNEQFF. For the CDR3, the DNA is TGTGCCAGCAGTTTATATCGCTTGAATGAGCAGTTCTTC.

This clone has just one count. V gene TRBV11-2 combines with J gene TRBJ2-1; unclear D gene. Germline values: CDR1 SGHAT, CDR2 FQNNGV. V was trimmed by 0 bases and J by 10 bases, leaving 16 bases between them. The CDR3 consists of 15 residues. The CDR3 protein is CASSLDLAREVEQFF. For the CDR3, the DNA is TGTGCCAGCAGCTTAGATTTGGCCCGAGAGGTCGAGCAGTTCTTC.

About this clone itself: The sample holds other DNA sequences that translate to the same CDR3. The chain recombines TRBV5-1 with TRBJ1-1, with no clear D. This CDR3 is built from 13 residues. V was trimmed by 0 bases and J by 5 bases, leaving 8 bases between them. Germline V gives CDR1 SGHRS, CDR2 YFSETQ. The CDR3 sequence: CASSLAAGTEAFF. In DNA, the CDR3 is TGCGCCAGCAGCTTGGCGGCCGGGACTGAAGCTTTCTTT.

The CDR3 coding sequence is TGTGCCATCAGTGACCCTAGGGGGTCCGTCTACGAGCAGTACTTC. Its translation: CAISDPRGSVYEQYF. The chain couples TRBV10-3 to TRBJ2-7; TRBD1 might be the D (6 bases). V gave up 3 bases and J gave up 3 bases, with 15 bases separating them. There are 15 residues in the CDR3. Looked up from germline, CDR1 is ENHRY and CDR2 is SYGVKD.

Comments on this clone: One end of the junction is discordant with germline, which a read error may explain. The V gene is TRBV7-2, the J gene TRBJ2-7; D call uncertain. The CDR3 runs 12 residues. Germline CDR1 is SGHTA and CDR2 is FQGNSA. The CDR3 sequence: CASSLIYQRLDF. The CDR3 DNA sequence: TGTGCCAGCAGCTTAATCTACCAGCGTCTAGATTTC.

The chain uses TRBV7-9 and TRBJ2-3, with D perhaps matching TRBD2 (6 bases). Germline V CDR1 and CDR2: SEHNR, FQNEAQ (reference sequence). V lost 1 base and J 0 bases, leaving 11 bases between the germline ends. CDR3 length: 16 amino acids. DNA of the CDR3: TGTGCCAGCAGCTTAGTGGAGGGGAGAAGCACAGATACGCAGTATTTT. Residues: CASSLVEGRSTDTQYF. The full variable domain, its missing parts supplied by reference TRBV7-9 and TRBJ2-3, is DTGVSQNPRHKITKRGQNVTFRCDPISEHNRLYWYRQTLGQGPEFLTYFQNEAQLEKSRLLSDRFSAERPKGSFSTLEIQRTEQGDSAMYLCASSLVEGRSTDTQYFGPGTRLTVL.

The rearrangement joins TRBV28 to TRBJ1-2, with D uncertain. The length of the CDR3 is 18 residues. V dropped 2 bases and J dropped 8 bases, with 27 bases sitting between them. The germline CDR1 and CDR2 sequences are MDHEN and SYDVKM. The CDR3 DNA sequence: TGTGCCAGCAGTTTAGATTTTTTCCAGGAGGGATGGCTGGGAGGCTACACCTTC. Its translation: CASSLDFFQEGWLGGYTF.

The chain employs TRBV28 and TRBJ1-1, with D possibly matching TRBD1 (5 bases). The V and J ends lost 3 bases and 4 bases respectively, with 18 bases between them. CDR3 length equals 16 residues. Germline CDR1 reads MDHEN; CDR2 reads SYDVKM. The CDR3 loop is CASSFGGAGRGTEAFF. CDR3 in DNA: TGTGCCAGCAGTTTCGGCGGGGCAGGGAGAGGCACTGAAGCTTTCTTT. Combining the CDR3 with reference TRBV28 and TRBJ1-1 gives the whole variable domain DVKVTQSSRYLVKRTGEKVFLECVQDMDHENMFWYRQDPGLGLRLIYFSYDVKMKEKGDIPEGYSVSREKKERFSLILESASTNQTSMYLCASSFGGAGRGTEAFFGQGTRLTVV.

The chain links TRBV4-3 to TRBJ2-7; TRBD1 matches 11 bases. This CDR3 is 16 amino acids long. J was trimmed by 3 bases and V by 2 bases; bases with no gene match: 6. The germline V gene encodes CDR1 LGHNA and CDR2 YSLEER. CDR3 sequence reads: CASSQSPGTGGYEQYF. DNA for the CDR3: TGCGCCAGCAGCCAATCCCCCGGGACAGGGGGCTACGAGCAGTACTTC.

The chain has TRBV18 and TRBJ2-1, with a tentative D call TRBD2 (6 bases). Germline V gene lookup returns CDR1 KGHSH and CDR2 LQKENI. There are 14 residues in the CDR3. Trimming removed 5 bases from V and 8 bases from J, with 16 bases in between. The CDR3 coding sequence is TGTGCCAGCTCATTATTAGCGGCGAGCGATGAGCAGTTCTTC. Translating it yields CASSLLAASDEQFF.

The chain links TRBV9 to TRBJ2-2; 13 bases align to TRBD2. Germline CDR1 SGDLS, CDR2 YYNGEE. V lost 2 bases and J lost 8; bases outside the gene matches: 6. This CDR3 contains 16 residues. The CDR3 here is CASSVGTSGMLGELFF. CDR3 sequence (DNA): TGTGCCAGCAGCGTTGGGACTAGCGGGATGTTAGGGGAGCTGTTTTTT.